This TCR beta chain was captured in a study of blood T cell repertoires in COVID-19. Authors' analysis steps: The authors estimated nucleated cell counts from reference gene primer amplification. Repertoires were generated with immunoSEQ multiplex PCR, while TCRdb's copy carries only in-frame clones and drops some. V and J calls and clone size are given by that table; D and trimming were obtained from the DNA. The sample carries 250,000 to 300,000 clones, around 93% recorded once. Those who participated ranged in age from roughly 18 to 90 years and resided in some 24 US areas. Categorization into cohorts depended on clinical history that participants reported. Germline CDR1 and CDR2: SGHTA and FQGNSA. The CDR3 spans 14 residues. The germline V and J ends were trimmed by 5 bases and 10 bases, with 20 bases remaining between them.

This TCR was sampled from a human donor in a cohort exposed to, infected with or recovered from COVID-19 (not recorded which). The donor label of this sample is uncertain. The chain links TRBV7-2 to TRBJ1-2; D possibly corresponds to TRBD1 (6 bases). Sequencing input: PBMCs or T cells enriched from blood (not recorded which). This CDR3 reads CASSRGTTSYFYTF. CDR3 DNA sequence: TGTGCCAGCAGCAGGGGGACAACTTCGTACTTCTACACCTTC.